These 32 T cell receptor beta chains were all obtained from the same sample, sequenced in a study of blood T cell repertoires in COVID-19. Measured with immunoSEQ multiplex PCR; TCRdb has only the in-frame clones, and not every one. The sample yields 200,000 or so clones, roughly 85% seen once. Source material: peripheral blood. The receptors were gathered from a woman aged 25 to 39 with acute or convalescent COVID-19.

This rearrangement joins TRBV7-2 to TRBJ2-7; TRBD1 matches at 9 bases. The CDR3 consists of 14 residues. From germline, CDR1 is SGHTA and CDR2 FQGNSA. The J segment lost 3 bases and the V segment lost 4 bases, leaving 4 bases of the junction unmatched. The CDR3 reads CASSSTGGYYEQYF. DNA of the CDR3: TGTGCCAGCAGCTCGACAGGGGGTTACTACGAGCAGTACTTC.

This chain connects TRBV7-9 to TRBJ1-4; possibly TRBD1 for D (6 bases). CDR1 and CDR2 (germline): SEHNR, FQNEAQ (reference sequence). This CDR3 region has 17 residues. With 1 base removed from V and 12 bases from J, the gap between germline ends came to 24 bases. CDR3 amino acids: CASSLGTLTGHAMELFF. DNA of the CDR3: TGTGCCAGCAGCTTAGGGACCTTGACAGGTCACGCGATGGAACTGTTTTTT.

The chain recombines TRBV19 with TRBJ1-5; a weak D match, TRBD1 (5 bases). The CDR3 consists of 15 residues. From germline, CDR1 is LNHDA and CDR2 SQIVND (reference sequence). Trimming removed 3 bases at V and 6 bases at J, with 15 bases between. CDR3 sequence (DNA): TGTGCCAGTAGTATGCAAGGGAGGGGAACTCAGCCCCAGCATTTT. The encoded protein is CASSMQGRGTQPQHF. Filled out from reference TRBV19 and TRBJ1-5, the complete variable domain reads DGGITQSPKYLFRKEGQNVTLSCEQNLNHDAMYWYRQDPGQGLRLIYYSQIVNDFQKGDIAEGYSVSREKKESFPLTVTSAQKNPTAFYLCASSMQGRGTQPQHFGDGTRLSIL.

The CDR3 sequence: CASSRSYEQYF. CDR3 in DNA: TGTGCCAGCAGCCGGTCCTACGAGCAGTACTTC. The chain is built from TRBV11-2 and TRBJ2-7; D unresolved. Germline V lookup: CDR1 SGHAT, CDR2 FQNNGV. Trimming cost V 5 bases and J 1 base, with 3 bases left between them. The CDR3 spans 11 residues.

This clone occurred once. The V and J genes are TRBV28 and TRBJ2-4; 13 nucleotides match TRBD2. Germline V CDR1 and CDR2: MDHEN, SYDVKM. This CDR3 comprises 17 residues. The junction had 7 bases not matched to a gene; V was cut back by 8 bases and J by 0 bases. DNA of the CDR3: TGTGCCAGCGGGGGGACTAGCGGGAAACTAGCCAAAAACATTCAGTACTTC. Its translation is CASGGTSGKLAKNIQYF.

V usage is TRBV28 and J usage is TRBJ1-3; unclear D gene. CDR3 length: 15 residues. V lost 6 bases and J 0 bases, leaving 12 bases between the germline ends. Per the germline V gene, CDR1 is MDHEN and CDR2 is SYDVKM. Here the CDR3 reads CASRHLPGSGNTIYF. CDR3 nucleotide sequence: TGTGCCAGCAGGCACTTACCGGGCTCTGGAAACACCATATATTTT.

This chain uses TRBV10-1 with TRBJ2-1; 8 bases match TRBD2. Unmatched junction bases numbered 6, after V lost 6 bases and J lost 8 bases. Germline assignment: CDR1 WNHNN and CDR2 SYGVQD (reference sequence). This CDR3 region has 13 residues. CDR3 amino acids: CASSGTRIDEQFF. The CDR3 DNA follows: TGCGCCAGCAGCGGGACTAGAATTGATGAGCAGTTCTTC.

The rearrangement uses TRBV7-2 and TRBJ1-6, with D hard to call. V lost 2 bases to trimming and J lost 3 bases, with 8 bases between them. This CDR3 spans 15 amino acids. CDR1 SGHTA and CDR2 FQGNSA come from the germline V gene. CDR3 DNA sequence: TGTGCCAGCAGCTTAAACCGGGACTATAATTCACCCCTCCACTTT. As protein: CASSLNRDYNSPLHF.

The chain uses TRBV7-6 and TRBJ2-1, with 10 bases aligning to TRBD1. Germline V gene sequence: CDR1 SGHVS, CDR2 FNYEAQ. The CDR3 has 16 amino acids. V dropped 4 bases and J dropped 2; count of bases not matched to a gene: 5. CDR3 coding DNA: TGTGCCAGCAGCTCCTCCGGGACAGGGGCCTACAATGAGCAGTTCTTC. This translates into CASSSSGTGAYNEQFF.

The chain carries TRBV27 and TRBJ2-2; D may be TRBD2 (7 bases). CDR1 and CDR2 (germline): MNHEY, SMNVEV (reference sequence). The CDR3 consists of 14 residues. V lost 6 bases and J lost 7, with 15 bases in between. The chain's CDR3 is CASRGGASSGELFF. CDR3 nucleotide sequence: TGTGCCAGCAGAGGGGGGGCCTCCAGCGGGGAGCTGTTTTTT.

Only a few counts were recorded for this clone. This chain connects TRBV18 to TRBJ1-2, with 8 bases matching TRBD1. The V and J ends lost 6 bases and 4 bases, in that order; junction bases with no gene match: 4. Per the germline V gene, CDR1 is KGHSH and CDR2 is LQKENI. CDR3 length: 13 amino acids. The CDR3 nucleotides read TGTGCCAGCTCCCCCGGACAGGGCTATGGCTACACCTTC. Amino acids: CASSPGQGYGYTF.

The chain is built from TRBV5-1 and TRBJ1-2, with 8 nucleotides matching TRBD1. V dropped 4 bases and J dropped 7; count of bases not matched to a gene: 6. There are 13 residues in the CDR3. Germline V lookup: CDR1 SGHRS, CDR2 YFSETQ. The CDR3 DNA is TGCGCCAGCAGCATTATAACAGGGGGTGGCTACACCTTC. It translates to CASSIITGGGYTF.

This chain uses TRBV28 with TRBJ1-5; 11 positions agree with TRBD1. CDR1 is MDHEN and CDR2 is SYDVKM in the germline V gene. This CDR3 comprises 16 residues. Losses at the gene ends were 6 bases for V and 7 bases for J; bases not matched to a gene: 11. CDR3 in DNA: TGTGCCAGCAGGGCGGGGGACAGGGGGTTCGGGCAGCCCCAGCATTTT. Amino acids: CASRAGDRGFGQPQHF.

The gene calls are TRBV7-2 and TRBJ2-1; perhaps TRBD2 as D (6 bases). The V end was cut by 5 bases, the J end by 3 bases, with 14 bases between. The CDR3 is made up of 15 amino acids. Germline V lookup: CDR1 SGHTA, CDR2 FQGNSA. The CDR3 DNA reads TGTGCCAGCAGCCCGCGGACTAACTTCTACAATGAGCAGTTCTTC. Translated: CASSPRTNFYNEQFF.

This clone appeared once. V usage is TRBV18 and J usage is TRBJ1-4; D is uncertain. The CDR3 is 13 residues long. Germline V gives CDR1 KGHSH, CDR2 LQKENI. V was pared by 3 bases and J by 9 bases, with 11 bases between. CDR3 nucleotides: TGTGCCAGCTCACCCTCCCGCCAGAAAAAACTGTTTTTT. Its translation is CASSPSRQKKLFF.

The chain combines TRBV28 with TRBJ2-3, with TRBD2 as a possible D gene (7 bases). The ends were cut back, 3 bases at V and 4 bases at J, with 14 bases in the middle. Germline V gene data show CDR1 as MDHEN and CDR2 as SYDVKM. CDR3 size: 15 residues. CDR3 in DNA: TGTGCCAGCAGTTTGGTGGGAGGGGGGGCAGATACGCAGTATTTT. Translating it yields CASSLVGGGADTQYF. Using reference TRBV28 and TRBJ2-3 for the parts outside the CDR3, the full variable domain is DVKVTQSSRYLVKRTGEKVFLECVQDMDHENMFWYRQDPGLGLRLIYFSYDVKMKEKGDIPEGYSVSREKKERFSLILESASTNQTSMYLCASSLVGGGADTQYFGPGTRLTVL.

V gene TRBV4-2 combines with J gene TRBJ1-3; a weak D match, TRBD1 (6 bases). Per the germline V gene, CDR1 is LGHNA and CDR2 is YNFKEQ. The V end was cut by 4 bases, the J end by 0 bases, with 13 bases between. The CDR3 loop spans 16 amino acids. The CDR3 DNA is TGTGCCAGCAGCCGATTACAGGGAAGCTCTGGAAACACCATATATTTT. Translating it yields CASSRLQGSSGNTIYF.

This chain joins TRBV4-3 and TRBJ2-1, with D possibly being TRBD1 (5 bases). Trimming shortened V by 3 bases and J by 6 bases, and 15 bases separated the two germline ends. The CDR3 covers 15 residues. The V gene's germline CDR1 is LGHNA and CDR2 YSLEER. The CDR3 DNA reads TGCGCCAGCAGCCAGGGAATAGGGGATTTCAATGAGCAGTTCTTC. It translates to CASSQGIGDFNEQFF.

The chain joins TRBV4-3 to TRBJ2-7; 8 nucleotides line up with TRBD2. Germline assignment: CDR1 LGHNA and CDR2 YSLEER. J lost 0 bases, V lost 0 bases, and 4 bases had no gene match. This CDR3 has 16 residues. The DNA for the CDR3 is TGCGCCAGCAGCCAAGAACCGGGGGGGAGCTCCTACGAGCAGTACTTC. Amino acid sequence: CASSQEPGGSSYEQYF.

The chain uses TRBV6-2 or TRBV6-3 and TRBJ1-2; TRBD1 agrees at 8 bases. Trimming cost V 2 bases and J 3 bases; bases outside gene matches: 11. Germline values: CDR1 MNHEY, CDR2 SVGEGT. This CDR3 has 17 amino acids. For the CDR3, the DNA is TGTGCCAGCAGTTACCCGTCGCGTCCGGACAGGGACTATGGCTACACCTTC. Amino acids: CASSYPSRPDRDYGYTF.

The V gene is TRBV10-3, the J gene TRBJ1-2; TRBD1 matches 7 bases. The germline CDR1 and CDR2 sequences are ENHRY and SYGVKD. The CDR3 extends over 14 amino acids. V trimming: 2 bases; J trimming: 12 bases; junction bases outside the gene matches: 12. Here the CDR3 DNA reads TGTGCCATCAGTGAGCCCAACGACAGGGCGGGCAACACCTTC. It is translated as CAISEPNDRAGNTF.

Only a few counts were recorded for this clone. The chain combines TRBV19 with TRBJ1-1; maybe TRBD1 (6 bases). Germline V gene data show CDR1 as LNHDA and CDR2 as SQIVND (reference sequence). The CDR3 extends over 14 amino acids. V was cut by 7 bases and J by 1 base, with 13 bases left in between. The CDR3: CASTFQGSNTEAFF. The CDR3 bases are TGTGCCAGTACTTTCCAGGGGTCGAACACTGAAGCTTTCTTT.

The chain carries TRBV5-1 and TRBJ2-7; a possible D gene is TRBD1 (6 bases). The CDR3 length is 16 residues. CDR1 and CDR2 (germline): SGHRS, YFSETQ. V lost 0 bases and J lost 3, with 16 bases in between. The CDR3 reads CASSLASRTANYEQYF. CDR3 coding DNA: TGCGCCAGCAGCTTGGCCTCCCGGACAGCAAACTACGAGCAGTACTTC.

The J gene is TRBJ2-5, the V gene TRBV5-1; maybe TRBD2 (6 bases). This CDR3 contains 15 residues. The V end was cut by 4 bases, the J end by 3 bases, with 16 bases between. Germline assignment: CDR1 SGHRS and CDR2 YFSETQ. This CDR3 is CASSRGLQLEETQYF. DNA of the CDR3: TGCGCCAGCAGCCGGGGACTTCAGTTGGAAGAGACCCAGTACTTC.

For the CDR3, the DNA is TGTGCCAGCAGCTCCATTAACACTGAAGCTTTCTTT. Protein: CASSSINTEAFF. The V call is TRBV5-6, the J call TRBJ1-1; D remains ambiguous. Looked up from germline, CDR1 is SGHDT and CDR2 is YYEEEE. V was clipped by 3 bases and J by 2 bases, with 5 bases between them. The CDR3 is 12 amino acids.

The table lists this clone with a count of one. CDR3 loop: CASSPGFRQGENTIYF. The CDR3 coding sequence is TGTGCCAGCTCACCAGGATTCAGACAGGGCGAAAACACCATATATTTT. The chain combines TRBV18 with TRBJ1-3; 7 nucleotides line up with TRBD1. CDR3 length: 16 amino acids. The germline V gene encodes CDR1 KGHSH and CDR2 LQKENI. The ends lost 2 bases at V and 6 bases at J; junction bases unmatched: 10.

The chain employs TRBV25-1 and TRBJ2-2; D gene ambiguous. From germline, CDR1 is MGHDK and CDR2 SYGVNS. V lost 9 bases and J 0 bases, leaving 14 bases between the germline ends. The CDR3 runs to 15 residues. CDR3 nucleotides: TGTGCCAGAAAGACTCCCTCTGCGAACACCGGGGAGCTGTTTTTT. It yields the protein CARKTPSANTGELFF.

The chain links TRBV11-2 to TRBJ1-1; D might be TRBD1 (6 bases). V shed 2 bases and J shed 8 bases, with 9 bases lying between them. CDR1 and CDR2 (germline): SGHAT, FQNNGV. The CDR3 totals 12 residues. In DNA form, the CDR3 reads TGTGCCAGCAGCTTAAGGACAGCCGAAGCTTTCTTT. Amino acid sequence: CASSLRTAEAFF.

The V call is TRBV4-1, the J call TRBJ2-3; TRBD2 agrees at 7 bases. The CDR3 totals 15 residues. Germline V CDR1 and CDR2: MGHRA, YSYEKL. J gave up 8 bases and V 3 bases, and 11 bases lay outside the gene matches. The CDR3 DNA reads as TGCGCCAGCAGCCAGCTTACGGGAGGTAGTGGTACGCAGTATTTT. It yields the protein CASSQLTGGSGTQYF.

The V and J genes are TRBV6-5 and TRBJ1-1, with 7 bases lining up with TRBD1. Trimming at V came to 6 bases and at J to 5 bases, leaving 12 bases not matched to a gene. This CDR3 is built from 15 residues. Germline CDR1 MNHEY, CDR2 SVGAGI. Here the CDR3 reads CASRAHYRGRTEAFF. In DNA, the CDR3 is TGTGCCAGCAGAGCGCATTACAGGGGTCGGACTGAAGCTTTCTTT.

This clone was seen a handful of times. CDR3 region: CASRNLAGGTQYF. The CDR3, as DNA: TGTGCCAGTAGGAACCTAGCGGGAGGGACCCAGTACTTC. V is TRBV19 and J is TRBJ2-5; 11 bases fit TRBD2. In germline, CDR1 is LNHDA, CDR2 SQIVND (reference sequence). V shed 6 bases and J 7 bases; nucleotides not matched to a gene: 4. The CDR3 consists of 13 residues.

The CDR3 is CASSQSQGNYGYTF. The DNA of the CDR3 is TGTGCCAGCTCACAATCACAGGGGAACTATGGCTACACCTTC. The chain employs TRBV18 and TRBJ1-2; 7 bases agree with TRBD1. V lost 4 bases and J lost 2; bases outside the gene matches: 4. The CDR3 loop spans 14 amino acids. In germline, CDR1 is KGHSH, CDR2 LQKENI.